What follows are 8 T cell receptor beta chains derived from one specimen sequenced in a study of PD-1 blockade in classical Hodgkin lymphoma. Here immunoSEQ multiplex PCR was the method, and the copy in TCRdb shows in-frame clones only, minus some. The sample contains 46,000 or so clones, around 80% of which appear only once. In every patient, relapse followed autologous stem cell transplantation, while exposure to brentuximab vedotin differed. Sequenced material: peripheral blood mononuclear cells (PBMCs), taken before the second cycle of nivolumab. These receptors all come from a human donor with classical Hodgkin lymphoma.

This chain connects TRBV11-3 to TRBJ2-5; 10 bases are shared with TRBD2. Germline assignment: CDR1 SGHNT and CDR2 YENEEA. The CDR3 runs to 18 residues. V dropped 5 bases and J dropped 5; count of bases not matched to a gene: 17. The CDR3 spells CASSLRGSSGSLLETQYF. CDR3 in DNA: TGTGCCAGCAGCCTCAGAGGCTCTAGCGGGAGTTTACTGGAGACCCAGTACTTC.

The J gene is TRBJ1-2, the V gene TRBV5-1, with 9 bases fitting TRBD1. With 4 bases clipped from V and 2 bases from J, the junction kept 6 bases outside the gene matches. Germline CDR1 reads SGHRS; CDR2 reads YFSETQ. The CDR3 is made up of 15 amino acids. CDR3 protein: CASSPGGTGNYGYTF. The CDR3 coding sequence is TGCGCCAGCAGCCCCGGAGGGACAGGGAACTATGGCTACACCTTC.

The chain couples TRBV28 to TRBJ2-1; TRBD2 agrees at 8 bases. Germline-derived CDR1 and CDR2 are MDHEN and SYDVKM. This CDR3 is 16 amino acids long. Losses at the gene ends were 2 bases for V and 3 bases for J; bases not matched to a gene: 6. CDR3 in amino acids: CASSLRGGTLYNEQFF. In DNA, the CDR3 is TGTGCCAGCAGTTTACGGGGGGGGACACTCTACAATGAGCAGTTCTTC.

This chain joins TRBV30 and TRBJ2-7; 7 bases align to TRBD1. The CDR3 is made up of 13 amino acids. In germline, CDR1 is GTSNPN, CDR2 SVGIG (reference sequence). V was clipped by 3 bases and J by 3 bases; unmatched bases: 5. This chain's CDR3 is CAWSPGTVYEQYF. CDR3 bases: TGTGCCTGGAGCCCGGGGACAGTCTACGAGCAGTACTTC.

The rearrangement uses TRBV29-1 and TRBJ1-5; TRBD1 matches 10 bases. The CDR3 covers 17 residues. Germline CDR1 is SQVTM and CDR2 is ANQGSEA. V was pared by 3 bases and J by 2 bases, with 10 bases of the junction left unmatched. The CDR3 DNA reads TGCAGCGTTGATCCGGGACAGGGGTATATCGGCAATCAGCCCCAGCATTTT. Encoded protein: CSVDPGQGYIGNQPQHF.

This clone was detected only a few times. J is TRBJ2-2 and V is TRBV6-5, with D perhaps TRBD2 (6 bases). This CDR3 contains 14 residues. Germline CDR1 MNHEY, CDR2 SVGAGI. V lost 0 bases to trimming and J lost 7 bases, with 9 bases between them. The chain's CDR3 is CASSYSLGGGELFF. The CDR3 coding sequence is TGTGCCAGCAGTTACTCCCTGGGGGGCGGGGAGCTGTTTTTT.

The J gene is TRBJ1-1, the V gene TRBV7-3; a weak D match, TRBD1 (5 bases). Germline CDR1 is SGHTA and CDR2 is FQGTGA. The V and J ends lost 2 bases and 3 bases respectively, with 7 bases between them. The CDR3 is 13 amino acids. The CDR3 sequence: CASSLGGDTEAFF. Here the CDR3 DNA reads TGTGCCAGCAGCTTAGGGGGGGACACTGAAGCTTTCTTT. The full variable domain, completed using reference TRBV7-3 and TRBJ1-1, is GAGVSQTPSNKVTEKGKYVELRCDPISGHTALYWYRQSLGQGPEFLIYFQGTGAADDSGLPNDRFFAVRPEGSVSTLKIQRTERGDSAVYLCASSLGGDTEAFFGQGTRLTVV.

The chain joins TRBV9 to TRBJ1-2; the D is unclear. CDR1 SGDLS and CDR2 YYNGEE come from the germline V gene. V was clipped by 2 bases and J by 3 bases, with 11 bases between them. This CDR3 region has 14 residues. In nucleotides, the CDR3 is TGTGCCAGCAGCGTTTCAGGTAACCACTATGGCTACACCTTC. This sequence encodes CASSVSGNHYGYTF.